This T cell receptor beta chain was sequenced for a study of blood T cell repertoires in COVID-19. TCRdb keeps only in-frame clones here, not all; method: immunoSEQ multiplex PCR. The sample records approximately 140,000 clones, 80% to 85% being singletons. The sequence was obtained from a man aged 60-69 years with acute or convalescent COVID-19. What was sequenced was peripheral blood.

In DNA, the CDR3 is TGCGCCAGCAGCGCAGGACTAGCGGGGGCCACAGATACGCAGTATTTT. This sequence encodes CASSAGLAGATDTQYF. The chain recombines TRBV5-1 with TRBJ2-3, with 13 bases fitting TRBD2. In germline, CDR1 is SGHRS, CDR2 YFSETQ. CDR3 length equals 16 residues. The V and J ends lost 4 bases and 2 bases, in that order; junction bases with no gene match: 4.